This T cell receptor (beta chain) was recovered during a study of blood T cells in healthy people across ages. Study-wide background: Template-switching capture recovered about one barcoded beta molecule per two T cells. Study-level findings and limits: With donor CMV status unknown, expanded clonotype changes were possibly confounded. Comparison with aged donors showed that long-lived donors had more naive CD4+ cells and higher diversity. In older individuals, TCR beta diversity per million T cells was lower, falling roughly linearly with age.

The length of the CDR3 is 15 residues. The germline V gene has CDR1 KGHSH and CDR2 LQKENI. With 0 bases clipped from V and 5 bases from J, the junction kept 7 bases outside the gene matches. This clonotype was counted between two and nine times. Its specificity is unknown. Next came a second PCR, run for roughly 7 to 12 cycles, which used a sample-barcoded 5' primer along with a J-beta primer mix. TCRdb ran MiXCR on the 5' RACE reads and lists one entry per CDR3 protein. The table shows hundreds of thousands of distinct CDR3 sequences, with 45% to 60% occurring only once. The sequenced sample consisted of blood. The chain is built from TRBV18 and TRBJ2-7; the match to TRBD2 covers 7 bases. The TCR was taken from a woman at least 80 years old in good health. The DNA for the CDR3 is TGTGCCAGCTCACCACCGATAGCGGGTTCCAACGAGCAGTACTTC. Translation gives CASSPPIAGSNEQYF.